The sequence of this TCR beta chain was determined in a study of T cell repertoires in cytomegalovirus infection. For the study at large: Through public TCR beta signatures, both CMV infection and matching HLA type were indicated.

Study outcomes and limitations: Totalled public TCR beta family frequency picked out people who carried CMV plus the relevant HLA. Predominance within the ex vivo response was attributable to HLA-C-restricted CMV-specific TCR beta clonotypes.

From the reads, TCRdb called clonotypes with MiXCR, one entry per CDR3 protein. The sample shows 680,000 or so distinct CDR3 sequences, roughly 36% of them seen only once. This clonotype was counted only a few times. Its antigen is unknown. This TCR was sampled from a human donor in good health (CMV status not recorded). Some clones in this sample may be carry-over from other donors' samples. The sequenced sample consisted of PBMCs.

CDR3 loop: CSARAHAEPYNEQFF. CDR3 nucleotides: TGCAGTGCTAGGGCCCATGCAGAACCCTACAATGAGCAGTTCTTC. The chain combines TRBV20-1 with TRBJ2-1; D gene uncertain. V was clipped by 3 bases and J by 2 bases, with 14 bases between them. The CDR3 spans 15 residues. Per the germline V gene, CDR1 is DFQATT and CDR2 is SNEGSKA (reference sequence).